The 12 T cell receptor beta chains in this list originate from one sample, sequenced in a study of cytomegalovirus exposure and HLA in healthy donors. The PCR employed 60 Vbeta primers together with 13 Jbeta primers. Sequenced by immunoSEQ multiplex PCR; TCRdb stores in-frame clones only, minus some. The data contain some 150,000 clones, roughly 70% of them singletons. Sequenced input: PBMCs. The source of these receptors is a woman aged 25 to 39 in good health and CMV-seronegative.

This clone has only a few counts. The chain couples TRBV7-9 to TRBJ2-7; TRBD1 matches at 8 bases. The trim removed 5 bases at V and 1 base at J, leaving 7 bases unmatched. CDR3 length equals 15 residues. The germline CDR1 and CDR2 sequences are SEHNR and FQNEAQ (reference sequence). The CDR3 nucleotides are TGTGCCAGCAGCGACGGGACAGGTGATTCCTACGAGCAGTACTTC. It is translated as CASSDGTGDSYEQYF.

The chain has TRBV9 and TRBJ2-5; 7 bases line up with TRBD2. V was pared by 1 base and J by 1 base, with 4 bases of the junction left unmatched. Germline loops: CDR1 SGDLS, CDR2 YYNGEE. This CDR3 contains 15 residues. The CDR3 nucleotides read TGTGCCAGCAGCGTATGGGGAGGGCCCCAAGAGACCCAGTACTTC. This codes for CASSVWGGPQETQYF.

J is TRBJ1-2 and V is TRBV4-3; tentatively, D is TRBD1 (6 bases). The CDR3 loop spans 13 amino acids. V gave up 1 base and J gave up 8 bases, with 11 bases separating them. The germline V gene has CDR1 LGHNA and CDR2 YSLEER. The CDR3 DNA sequence: TGCGCCAGCAGCCAAGCACAGGGAAACGGCTACACCTTC. This encodes CASSQAQGNGYTF.

Only a few counts were recorded for this clone. J is TRBJ1-2 and V is TRBV4-3; D remains unclear. Trimming cost V 1 base and J 4 bases, with 7 bases left between them. The CDR3 totals 13 residues. Germline V gene lookup returns CDR1 LGHNA and CDR2 YSLEER. Here the CDR3 reads CASSQGGGYGYTF. DNA for the CDR3: TGCGCCAGCAGCCAAGGGGGAGGCTATGGCTACACCTTC.

CDR3 DNA sequence: TGTGCCAGCAGCCAAGATCTGAGGGCCTCCCCTGGAAACACCATATATTTT. This translates into CASSQDLRASPGNTIYF. The chain has TRBV4-2 and TRBJ1-3; no clear D. V shed 0 bases and J shed 2 bases, with 14 bases lying between them. This CDR3 is built from 17 residues. Germline V CDR1 and CDR2: LGHNA, YNFKEQ.

This clone was observed a handful of times. The V gene is TRBV13, the J gene TRBJ1-3; tentative D call: TRBD1 (6 bases). Trimming pared 4 bases from V and 7 bases from J, leaving 14 bases between. The CDR3 runs 14 residues. Germline values: CDR1 PRHDT, CDR2 FYEKMQ (reference sequence). The CDR3 is CASSWGRGENTIYF. For the CDR3, the DNA is TGTGCCAGCAGCTGGGGGAGGGGGGAGAACACCATATATTTT.

CDR3 region: CASRAGNSGNTIYF. CDR3 coding DNA: TGTGCCAGCAGGGCAGGCAACTCTGGAAACACCATATATTTT. The chain joins TRBV2 to TRBJ1-3; D gene uncertain. V gave up 6 bases and J gave up 0 bases, with 9 bases separating them. From germline, CDR1 is SNHLY and CDR2 FYNNEI. The CDR3 spans 14 residues.

The rearrangement links TRBV19 to TRBJ1-1; D is possibly TRBD1 (5 bases). The CDR3 spans 16 residues. V lost 1 base to trimming and J lost 1 base, with 13 bases between them. Germline V gene data show CDR1 as LNHDA and CDR2 as SQIVND (reference sequence). CDR3 sequence (DNA): TGTGCCAGTAGTATAGTGGGGACCGGGGGGAACACTGAAGCTTTCTTT. It encodes CASSIVGTGGNTEAFF.

This clone was counted a few times. The chain couples TRBV30 to TRBJ2-1; TRBD2 agrees at 7 bases. CDR3 length: 14 residues. V was pared by 2 bases and J by 5 bases, with 6 bases of the junction left unmatched. Germline values: CDR1 GTSNPN, CDR2 SVGIG (reference sequence). In DNA form, the CDR3 reads TGTGCCTGGAGTAGCGGGGTCATAAACAATGAGCAGTTCTTC. As protein: CAWSSGVINNEQFF.

CDR3 bases: TGTGCCAGCAGCGGACCCAGGGTGGCTAATGAAAAACTGTTTTTT. Translation: CASSGPRVANEKLFF. The chain has TRBV21-1 and TRBJ1-4; the D segment call TRBD1 is taken from the table without a DNA check. TRBV21-1 counts as a pseudogene. The CDR3 loop spans 15 amino acids.

This clone has just a few counts. The chain carries TRBV4-2 and TRBJ2-1; possibly TRBD2 for D (6 bases). In germline, CDR1 is LGHNA, CDR2 YNFKEQ. V was trimmed by 0 bases and J by 6 bases, leaving 9 bases between them. The CDR3 contains 14 residues. The DNA of the CDR3 is TGTGCCAGCAGCCAAGAAGGAGGGGCCAATGAGCAGTTCTTC. Its protein product is CASSQEGGANEQFF.

The genes are TRBV19 and TRBJ2-1, with D possibly TRBD1 on 5 matching bases. Germline-derived CDR1 and CDR2 are LNHDA and SQIVND (reference sequence). V shed 6 bases and J shed 4 bases, with 10 bases lying between them. The CDR3 loop spans 13 amino acids. CDR3 sequence: CASRPTGYNEQFF. The CDR3 DNA is TGTGCCAGTAGACCCACAGGTTACAATGAGCAGTTCTTC.